Shown below are 19 T cell receptor beta chains from a single sample sequenced in a study of T cell responses to AZD1222 COVID-19 vaccine. Using immunoSEQ multiplex PCR, the repertoire was profiled, and TCRdb retains in-frame clones only, with some absent. Of approximately 140,000 clones in the sample, 94% were seen once. The specimen comprised peripheral blood, sampled on day 0 of AZD1222 vaccination. These receptors originate from an adult in good health.

This sequence joins TRBV29-1 and TRBJ1-1; tentatively, D is TRBD1 (5 bases). The V end was cut by 7 bases, the J end by 0 bases, with 12 bases between. This CDR3 is built from 13 residues. Germline CDR1 and CDR2: SQVTM and ANQGSEA. Here the CDR3 reads CSGGRGLNTEAFF. Written as DNA, the CDR3 is TGCAGCGGCGGGCGGGGGTTGAACACTGAAGCTTTCTTT.

This chain connects TRBV10-3 to TRBJ1-2, with 9 nucleotides matching TRBD1. The germline V gene encodes CDR1 ENHRY and CDR2 SYGVKD. J was trimmed by 4 bases and V by 0 bases; bases with no gene match: 0. The CDR3 totals 14 residues. The CDR3 DNA is TGTGCCATCAGTGAGTCGGACAGGGGCTATGGCTACACCTTC. This translates into CAISESDRGYGYTF.

The J gene is TRBJ1-1, the V gene TRBV5-6; D uncertain. This CDR3 is 11 amino acids long. With 4 bases removed from V and 4 bases from J, the gap between germline ends came to 5 bases. Per germline, CDR1 SGHDT and CDR2 YYEEEE. The chain's CDR3 is CASSALTEAFF. CDR3 nucleotide sequence: TGTGCCAGCAGCGCTCTCACTGAAGCTTTCTTT.

In its sample, this clone was seen once. This sequence joins TRBV6-1 and TRBJ2-7; 7 nucleotides line up with TRBD2. This CDR3 region has 16 residues. Germline V CDR1 and CDR2: MNHNS, SASEGT. With V trimmed by 3 bases and J by 1 base, 9 bases remained unmatched. CDR3 loop: CASSDPQLADSYEQYV. The CDR3 DNA reads TGTGCCAGCAGTGATCCCCAGCTAGCGGATTCCTACGAGCAGTACGTC.

The chain uses TRBV5-1 and TRBJ1-6, with D uncertain. CDR1 SGHRS and CDR2 YFSETQ come from the germline V gene. The CDR3 contains 14 residues. The V end lost 0 bases, the J end lost 5 bases, and 6 bases lay between the germline ends. In DNA form, the CDR3 reads TGCGCCAGCAGCTTGGGGGCCCATAATTCACCCCTCCACTTT. Translating it yields CASSLGAHNSPLHF.

CDR3 region: CASRLQVGTEAFF. The DNA of the CDR3 is TGTGCCAGCAGGCTACAGGTCGGCACTGAAGCTTTCTTT. The genes are TRBV6-5 and TRBJ1-1; tentative D call: TRBD1 (5 bases). Per germline, CDR1 MNHEY and CDR2 SVGAGI. Between the trimmed V and J ends, which lost 6 bases and 4 bases, there was a span of 12 bases. The CDR3 spans 13 residues.

The chain uses TRBV5-8 and TRBJ1-2; D not certain. CDR3 length equals 12 residues. Trimming removed 4 bases from V and 4 bases from J, with 8 bases in between. Germline V lookup: CDR1 SGHTS, CDR2 YDEGEE. The CDR3 loop reads CASSLRPYGYTF. Written as DNA, the CDR3 is TGTGCCAGCAGCCTTCGGCCCTATGGCTACACCTTC.

This clone is a singleton in its sample. V is TRBV12-3 or TRBV12-4 and J is TRBJ2-7, with a tentative D call TRBD2 (6 bases). This CDR3 is built from 12 residues. V was shortened by 3 bases and J by 7 bases, with 10 bases between the two germline ends. CDR3 sequence reads: CASSFGGSEQYV. CDR3 sequence (DNA): TGTGCCAGCAGTTTCGGGGGATCGGAGCAGTACGTC.

V and J are TRBV5-1 and TRBJ2-2, with TRBD1 matching over 9 bases. Unmatched junction bases numbered 5, after V lost 7 bases and J lost 4 bases. The length of the CDR3 is 14 residues. CDR1 and CDR2 (germline): SGHRS, YFSETQ. In DNA, the CDR3 is TGCGCCAGCTACCGGGACAGGGCCACCGGGGAGCTGTTTTTT. Protein: CASYRDRATGELFF.

V usage is TRBV28 and J usage is TRBJ1-2; TRBD1 is a possible D gene (5 bases). The V end was cut by 6 bases, the J end by 4 bases, with 12 bases between. CDR1 MDHEN and CDR2 SYDVKM come from the germline V gene. CDR3 length: 13 residues. This chain's CDR3 is CASRGGLRYGYTF. The CDR3 nucleotides are TGTGCCAGCAGGGGGGGTCTCCGCTATGGCTACACCTTC.

This clone was counted a single time. The genes are TRBV12-5 and TRBJ1-1; possibly TRBD1 for D (6 bases). Germline V gives CDR1 LGHNT, CDR2 FRNRAP. V was trimmed by 6 bases and J by 2 bases, leaving 22 bases between them. The CDR3 sequence is 17 residues long. CDR3 DNA: TGTGCTAGTGGACCCAGGGGTAGTCGCGATAATAACACTGAAGCTTTCTTT. It encodes CASGPRGSRDNNTEAFF.

The chain joins TRBV4-3 to TRBJ2-1, with D tentatively TRBD1 (5 bases). The V and J ends lost 3 bases and 9 bases respectively, with 15 bases between them. Germline lookup yields CDR1 LGHNA and CDR2 YSLEER. This CDR3 spans 14 amino acids. CDR3 DNA sequence: TGCGCCAGCAGCCATGGTATTGGGGCCGGTGAGCAGTTCTTC. Its protein product is CASSHGIGAGEQFF.

The V gene is TRBV6-5, the J gene TRBJ2-3; D is unclear. The CDR3 covers 16 residues. V lost 3 bases, J lost 2 bases, and 15 bases lay in between. From germline, CDR1 is MNHEY and CDR2 SVGAGI. CDR3 residues: CASSYDATTFTDTQYF. Written as DNA, the CDR3 is TGTGCCAGCAGTTATGACGCGACGACATTCACAGATACGCAGTATTTT.

The genes are TRBV12-3 or TRBV12-4 and TRBJ1-2, with D hard to call. The CDR3 sequence is 13 residues long. V was cut by 3 bases and J by 8 bases, with 13 bases left in between. The CDR3 protein is CASSFNVQAGYTF. The CDR3 bases are TGTGCCAGCAGTTTTAACGTTCAGGCAGGCTACACCTTC.

The V call is TRBV3-1 (or the pseudogene TRBV3-2), the J call TRBJ1-3; 10 nucleotides agree with TRBD1. In germline, CDR1 is LGHDT, CDR2 YNNKEL (reference sequence). The CDR3 loop spans 15 amino acids. V shed 4 bases and J 4 bases; nucleotides not matched to a gene: 4. CDR3 protein: CASSRRQGAGNTIYF. Here the CDR3 DNA reads TGTGCCAGCAGCCGTAGACAGGGGGCAGGAAACACCATATATTTT.

The chain employs TRBV19 and TRBJ2-7; 9 nucleotides agree with TRBD1. The CDR3 contains 15 residues. Germline V CDR1 and CDR2: LNHDA, SQIVND (reference sequence). V lost 5 bases to trimming and J lost 3 bases; unmatched junction nucleotides: 8. For the CDR3, the DNA is TGTGCCAGTAGTCCCTCCGCGACAGGGGGCTACGAGCAGTACGTC. Its translation is CASSPSATGGYEQYV.

The chain couples TRBV11-3 to TRBJ2-5; D might be TRBD2 (6 bases). V lost 3 bases, J lost 5 bases, and 10 bases lay in between. Germline values: CDR1 SGHNT, CDR2 YENEEA. This CDR3 is 13 amino acids long. CDR3 coding DNA: TGTGCCAGCAGCTTTTCGGGACTCGAGACCCAGTACTTC. This translates into CASSFSGLETQYF.

This sequence joins TRBV5-1 and TRBJ2-5; TRBD2 matches at 12 bases. In germline, CDR1 is SGHRS, CDR2 YFSETQ. Losses at the gene ends were 3 bases for V and 5 bases for J; bases not matched to a gene: 2. This CDR3 contains 14 residues. CDR3 region: CASSSSGGAETQYF. The CDR3 DNA reads TGCGCCAGCAGCTCTAGCGGGGGGGCGGAGACCCAGTACTTC.

This chain joins TRBV7-9 and TRBJ1-4, with unresolved D. The V end was cut by 4 bases, the J end by 8 bases, with 14 bases between. The length of the CDR3 is 14 residues. In germline, CDR1 is SEHNR, CDR2 FQNEAQ (reference sequence). The CDR3 nucleotides read TGTGCCAGCAGCTGGGGAGAGTTGGGAGAAAAACTGTTTTTT. It specifies CASSWGELGEKLFF.